These 29 T cell receptor beta chains were all obtained from the same sample, sequenced in a study of CD8 T cells in Susac syndrome. Random hexamers were used to reverse transcribe an amount of roughly 0.5 to 1 ug RNA. Each CDR3 protein is one row after TCRdb ran MiXCR on the immunoSEQ multiplex PCR reads. The sample includes approximately 180,000 distinct CDR3 sequences, approximately 93% of them seen just once. Sequenced sample: CD4+ T cells from PBMCs. The receptor set was obtained from a human donor with multiple sclerosis.

This sequence joins TRBV9 and TRBJ2-1; unclear D gene. V lost 1 base and J lost 6, with 5 bases in between. This CDR3 spans 12 amino acids. CDR1 is SGDLS, CDR2 YYNGEE, per germline. The DNA for the CDR3 is TGTGCCAGCAGCGTACAGTTCAATGAGCAGTTCTTC. Protein: CASSVQFNEQFF.

The J gene is TRBJ2-6, the V gene TRBV15; D call uncertain. The CDR3 has 16 amino acids. Germline values: CDR1 LNHNV, CDR2 YYDKDF (reference sequence). Trimming shortened V by 0 bases and J by 1 base, and 7 bases separated the two germline ends. CDR3 sequence: CATSRDSGSGANVLTF. CDR3 bases: TGTGCCACCAGCAGAGATTCCGGGTCTGGGGCCAACGTCCTGACTTTC.

The rearrangement links TRBV6-4 to TRBJ2-3, with TRBD1 matching over 7 bases. After removal of 9 bases from V and 2 bases from J, the junction contained 11 bases not matched to a gene. CDR3 length: 15 amino acids. The germline CDR1 and CDR2 sequences are MRHNA and SNTAGT. The DNA of the CDR3 is TGTGCCAGGGTCCGACAGGGAACCATCACAGATACGCAGTATTTT. It encodes CARVRQGTITDTQYF.

This chain uses TRBV10-3 with TRBJ2-1; 13 bases agree with TRBD2. V shed 4 bases and J 13 bases; nucleotides not matched to a gene: 1. CDR1 ENHRY and CDR2 SYGVKD come from the germline V gene. This CDR3 spans 12 amino acids. The CDR3 here is CAISGTSGSQFF. CDR3 nucleotides: TGTGCCATCAGTGGGACTAGCGGGAGCCAGTTCTTC.

The chain employs TRBV3-1 and TRBJ2-3; tentatively, D is TRBD1 or TRBD2 (6 bases each). Germline CDR1 is LGHDT and CDR2 is YNNKEL (reference sequence). Trimming removed 4 bases from V and 2 bases from J, with 10 bases in between. This CDR3 spans 14 amino acids. The CDR3, as DNA: TGTGCCAGCAGCCGCGGGACAACCACAGATACGCAGTATTTT. Translated: CASSRGTTTDTQYF.

This chain links TRBV18 with TRBJ1-5; 11 nucleotides align to TRBD1. The CDR3 has 15 amino acids. The germline CDR1 and CDR2 sequences are KGHSH and LQKENI. V was pared by 3 bases and J by 8 bases, with 6 bases of the junction left unmatched. CDR3 coding DNA: TGTGCCAGCTCACCGGGACAGGGGGGTTTTGAGCCCCAGCATTTT. Translating it yields CASSPGQGGFEPQHF.

The chain recombines TRBV29-1 with TRBJ1-5; TRBD1 is a possible D gene (5 bases). V lost 8 bases, J lost 3 bases, and 14 bases lay in between. The CDR3 extends over 13 amino acids. Germline lookup yields CDR1 SQVTM and CDR2 ANQGSEA. The CDR3, as DNA: TGCAGCTTCCGTGGGGCCCCCAATCAGCCCCAGCATTTT. Residues: CSFRGAPNQPQHF.

The chain joins TRBV7-6 to TRBJ1-1; 9 nucleotides match TRBD1. CDR1 is SGHVS, CDR2 FNYEAQ, per germline. The CDR3 has 15 residues. Germline trimming cut 1 base from V and 4 bases from J; bases unmatched to any gene: 4. The CDR3 here is CASSLGGTGITEAFF. The CDR3 bases are TGTGCCAGCAGCTTAGGGGGGACAGGGATCACTGAAGCTTTCTTT.

The chain uses TRBV12-3 or TRBV12-4 and TRBJ2-1; 10 positions agree with TRBD1. The J segment lost 10 bases and the V segment lost 6 bases, leaving 9 bases of the junction unmatched. The CDR3 totals 14 residues. CDR3 sequence: CASRAGQGIHEQFF. The CDR3 DNA sequence: TGTGCCAGCAGGGCGGGACAGGGGATACACGAGCAGTTCTTC.

The gene calls are TRBV5-6 and TRBJ1-2, with 8 positions matching TRBD1. Losses at the gene ends were 5 bases for V and 3 bases for J; bases not matched to a gene: 12. Germline V gene sequence: CDR1 SGHDT, CDR2 YYEEEE. The CDR3 length is 16 residues. CDR3 residues: CASSFAAGGAHYGYTF. The CDR3 nucleotides read TGTGCCAGCAGTTTCGCCGCAGGGGGCGCTCACTATGGCTACACCTTC.

This chain uses TRBV5-8 with TRBJ2-7, with 10 bases matching TRBD1. Trimming cost V 2 bases and J 6 bases; bases outside gene matches: 2. The CDR3 is 13 residues long. Germline V gene sequence: CDR1 SGHTS, CDR2 YDEGEE. This CDR3 is CASSFDRGLEQYF. The CDR3 DNA reads TGTGCCAGCAGCTTCGACAGGGGGCTCGAGCAGTACTTC.

The chain couples TRBV6-5 to TRBJ2-1, with 15 bases matching TRBD2. Germline V gene lookup returns CDR1 MNHEY and CDR2 SVGAGI. The CDR3 extends over 14 amino acids. Trimming cost V 6 bases and J 10 bases; bases outside gene matches: 4. DNA of the CDR3: TGTGCCAGCAGCGGACTAGCGGGGGGGCACGAGCAGTTCTTC. This encodes CASSGLAGGHEQFF.

The chain has TRBV29-1 and TRBJ2-3; D is perhaps TRBD1 (5 bases). The CDR3 consists of 12 residues. V lost 6 bases and J lost 2, with 9 bases in between. CDR1 and CDR2 (germline): SQVTM, ANQGSEA. CDR3 sequence: CSVARDTDTQYF. The CDR3, as DNA: TGCAGCGTCGCCAGGGACACAGATACGCAGTATTTT.

The rearrangement uses TRBV30 and TRBJ1-1, with 11 nucleotides matching TRBD1. This CDR3 is 16 amino acids long. With 3 bases clipped from V and 6 bases from J, the junction kept 12 bases outside the gene matches. Germline V gives CDR1 GTSNPN, CDR2 SVGIG (reference sequence). CDR3 sequence: CAWRDRGPLGASEAFF. As DNA, the CDR3 is TGTGCCTGGAGGGACAGGGGGCCCCTTGGGGCGTCTGAAGCTTTCTTT.

This chain links TRBV7-8 with TRBJ1-5; D not resolved. Germline lookup yields CDR1 SGHVS and CDR2 FQNEAQ. The CDR3 loop spans 13 amino acids. Trimming removed 3 bases at V and 5 bases at J, with 8 bases between. This CDR3 is CASSFTNDQPQHF. The CDR3 coding sequence is TGTGCCAGCAGCTTCACAAACGATCAGCCCCAGCATTTT. Based on the CDR3 plus reference TRBV7-8 and TRBJ1-5, the full variable domain is GAGVSQSPRYKVAKRGQDVALRCDPISGHVSLFWYQQALGQGPEFLTYFQNEAQLDKSGLPSDRFFAERPEGSVSTLKIQRTQQEDSAVYLCASSFTNDQPQHFGDGTRLSIL.

This sequence joins TRBV24-1 and TRBJ2-1; D is uncertain. The CDR3 contains 16 residues. From germline, CDR1 is KGHDR and CDR2 SFDVKD. Trimming shortened V by 0 bases and J by 0 bases, and 8 bases separated the two germline ends. CDR3 amino acids: CATSDLTPSSYNEQFF. CDR3 DNA: TGTGCCACCAGTGATTTGACTCCGAGCTCCTACAATGAGCAGTTCTTC.

The rearrangement links TRBV20-1 to TRBJ2-3; the D is unclear. The length of the CDR3 is 15 residues. CDR1 and CDR2 from the germline V gene are DFQATT and SNEGSKA (reference sequence). V lost 0 bases to trimming and J lost 2 bases, with 12 bases between them. In DNA, the CDR3 is TGCAGTGCTAGAGATCTTTCGTATGACACAGATACGCAGTATTTT. As protein: CSARDLSYDTDTQYF.

The gene calls are TRBV12-3 or TRBV12-4 and TRBJ1-6; D gene ambiguous. V gave up 3 bases and J gave up 6 bases, with 9 bases separating them. The CDR3 runs to 14 residues. The DNA of the CDR3 is TGTGCCAGCAGTTTGGAAAGGGTTAATTCACCCCTCCACTTT. Its translation: CASSLERVNSPLHF.

This chain uses TRBV29-1 with TRBJ1-4; D remains unclear. Germline V lookup: CDR1 SQVTM, CDR2 ANQGSEA. The length of the CDR3 is 13 residues. Trimming left V 5 bases short and J 8 bases short, with 15 bases between. In DNA form, the CDR3 reads TGCAGCGTTTCCGGCTTCGGGAGGGAAAAACTGTTTTTT. It is translated as CSVSGFGREKLFF.

The chain employs TRBV19 and TRBJ2-5, with a tentative D call TRBD1 (6 bases). Trimming left V 3 bases short and J 3 bases short, with 14 bases between. Germline V gene lookup returns CDR1 LNHDA and CDR2 SQIVND (reference sequence). This CDR3 has 15 amino acids. The CDR3 nucleotides read TGTGCCAGTAGTATCGGCCGGACAGTAAAAGAGACCCAGTACTTC. Protein: CASSIGRTVKETQYF.

This clonotype has only one observation. This sequence joins TRBV2 and TRBJ1-5, with a possible D match to TRBD1 (6 bases). Germline loops: CDR1 SNHLY, CDR2 FYNNEI. This CDR3 has 15 residues. The germline V and J ends were trimmed by 3 bases and 6 bases, with 15 bases remaining between them. The chain's CDR3 is CASSDQPTGGQPQHF. The CDR3 coding sequence is TGTGCCAGCAGTGATCAACCGACAGGAGGTCAGCCCCAGCATTTT.

The CDR3 DNA sequence: TGTGCCAACTCGAAGGGTAGACTAGCGGGAGTTCGAACAGATACGCAGTATTTT. Amino acids: CANSKGRLAGVRTDTQYF. The genes are TRBV28 and TRBJ2-3, with 12 nucleotides matching TRBD2. CDR1 is MDHEN and CDR2 is SYDVKM in the germline V gene. The CDR3 has 18 amino acids. Germline trimming cut 10 bases from V and 3 bases from J; bases unmatched to any gene: 17.

This clonotype has a handful of counts. The chain joins TRBV12-3 or TRBV12-4 to TRBJ1-1; 8 positions agree with TRBD1. This CDR3 has 13 residues. V dropped 6 bases and J dropped 1; count of bases not matched to a gene: 1. This CDR3 reads CASRGTGNTEAFF. The CDR3 nucleotides are TGTGCCAGCAGGGGGACAGGGAACACTGAAGCTTTCTTT.

This chain connects TRBV2 to TRBJ1-2; weak D call: TRBD1 (6 bases). CDR3 length: 14 residues. Germline CDR1 is SNHLY and CDR2 is FYNNEI. Deletions cut 5 bases from V and 7 bases from J, with 17 bases between. The CDR3 loop reads CASSLGAGRSGYTF. As DNA, the CDR3 is TGTGCCAGCAGTCTGGGGGCAGGGAGGTCTGGCTACACCTTC.

This clonotype has only one observation. The genes are TRBV6-1 and TRBJ1-5; D unclear. Germline CDR1 reads MNHNS; CDR2 reads SASEGT. Trimming took 7 bases from V and 1 from J, leaving 8 bases between them. The CDR3 extends over 13 amino acids. This CDR3 reads CASTQQSNQPQHF. The CDR3 coding sequence is TGTGCCAGCACCCAACAGAGCAATCAGCCCCAGCATTTT.

This chain joins TRBV15 and TRBJ2-2; D is unclear. This CDR3 contains 16 residues. From germline, CDR1 is LNHNV and CDR2 YYDKDF (reference sequence). V lost 1 base, J lost 2 bases, and 11 bases lay in between. CDR3 amino acids: CATSRARAQNTGELFF. The CDR3 DNA follows: TGTGCCACCAGCAGAGCCCGGGCTCAAAACACCGGGGAGCTGTTTTTT. The full variable domain, completed using reference TRBV15 and TRBJ2-2, is DAMVIQNPRYQVTQFGKPVTLSCSQTLNHNVMYWYQQKSSQAPKLLFHYYDKDFNNEADTPDNFQSRRPNTSFCFLDIRSPGLGDTAMYLCATSRARAQNTGELFFGEGSRLTVL.

The V gene is TRBV9, the J gene TRBJ1-3, with D tentatively TRBD1 (6 bases). This CDR3 has 14 amino acids. The V end lost 4 bases, the J end lost 4 bases, and 12 bases lay between the germline ends. CDR1 SGDLS and CDR2 YYNGEE come from the germline V gene. DNA of the CDR3: TGTGCCAGCAGCTTTAAAGGGGGAGGAAACACCATATATTTT. Encoded protein: CASSFKGGGNTIYF. Filled out from reference TRBV9 and TRBJ1-3, the complete variable domain reads DSGVTQTPKHLITATGQRVTLRCSPRSGDLSVYWYQQSLDQGLQFLIQYYNGEERAKGNILERFSAQQFPDLHSELNLSSLELGDSALYFCASSFKGGGNTIYFGEGSWLTVV.

This chain connects TRBV6-5 to TRBJ1-1; D is possibly TRBD1 (6 bases). Germline V lookup: CDR1 MNHEY, CDR2 SVGAGI. This CDR3 region has 12 residues. V shed 0 bases and J shed 11 bases, with 10 bases lying between them. CDR3 DNA sequence: TGTGCCAGCAGTTACTCGGCAGGGGAGGCTTTCTTT. Its translation is CASSYSAGEAFF.

The V and J genes are TRBV7-2 and TRBJ1-2; tentatively, D is TRBD1 (6 bases). This CDR3 region has 14 residues. Germline V gene data show CDR1 as SGHTA and CDR2 as FQGNSA. Trimming left V 4 bases short and J 3 bases short, with 12 bases between. In DNA form, the CDR3 reads TGTGCCAGCAGCTACAACAGGGTAGACTATGGCTACACCTTC. This sequence encodes CASSYNRVDYGYTF.